The 16 T cell receptor beta chains given below trace back to one sample, sequenced in a study of T cell changes during pregnancy in multiple sclerosis. Libraries were prepared by immunoSEQ multiplex PCR; TCRdb keeps only in-frame clonotypes and omits some of them. The sample includes about 9,000 clones, about 85% of them seen just once. The starting material was CD8+ T cells from peripheral blood mononuclear cells, obtained in the first trimester of pregnancy. These receptors all stem from a female donor in good health, enrolled as a control in a pregnancy study.

The chain employs TRBV30 and TRBJ1-4; possible D gene TRBD1, 5 bases. The CDR3 consists of 13 residues. The germline V gene has CDR1 GTSNPN and CDR2 SVGIG (reference sequence). V lost 5 bases and J 8 bases, leaving 15 bases between the germline ends. CDR3: CAWRTQLNEKLFF. The CDR3 coding sequence is TGTGCCTGGCGGACACAACTGAACGAAAAACTGTTTTTT.

This chain uses TRBV15 with TRBJ2-1; D possibly corresponds to TRBD2 (5 bases). The CDR3 totals 16 residues. The V and J ends lost 7 bases and 0 bases respectively, with 16 bases between them. Germline loops: CDR1 LNHNV, CDR2 YYDKDF (reference sequence). Written as DNA, the CDR3 is TGTGCCACCACTGGGGAGCAGGCCTCCTCCTACAATGAGCAGTTCTTC. This translates into CATTGEQASSYNEQFF.

The chain carries TRBV5-1 and TRBJ2-3; D may be TRBD1 (6 bases). Germline loops: CDR1 SGHRS, CDR2 YFSETQ. The ends were cut back, 4 bases at V and 0 bases at J, with 12 bases in the middle. This CDR3 comprises 15 residues. The CDR3 sequence is CASSGGQLSTDTQYF. The DNA of the CDR3 is TGCGCCAGCAGCGGCGGACAGCTTAGCACAGATACGCAGTATTTT.

The V call is TRBV28, the J call TRBJ2-1; 12 bases are shared with TRBD2. V lost 6 bases, J lost 5 bases, and 5 bases stayed unmatched. Germline V gene sequence: CDR1 MDHEN, CDR2 SYDVKM. The CDR3 runs 15 residues. Here the CDR3 DNA reads TGTGCCAGCAGCGGAAGACTAGCGGGAGACAATGAGCAGTTCTTC. Its protein is CASSGRLAGDNEQFF.

This clone was detected a few times. V and J are TRBV7-9 and TRBJ1-4, with TRBD1 identical over 7 bases. The CDR3 is made up of 18 amino acids. Trimming at V came to 1 base and at J to 0 bases, leaving 8 bases not matched to a gene. CDR1 is SEHNR, CDR2 FQNEAQ, per germline (reference sequence). The CDR3 sequence is CASSLGRDSPATNEKLFF. DNA of the CDR3: TGTGCCAGCAGCTTAGGGCGGGACAGCCCCGCAACTAATGAAAAACTGTTTTTT.

The rearrangement joins TRBV15 to TRBJ1-4; weak D call: TRBD1 (6 bases). Germline lookup yields CDR1 LNHNV and CDR2 YYDKDF (reference sequence). The length of the CDR3 is 16 residues. V was shortened by 1 base and J by 8 bases, with 17 bases between the two germline ends. CDR3 coding DNA: TGTGCCACCAGCAGAGCTCAGGGGATAGTAGGGGAAAAACTGTTTTTT. Encoded protein: CATSRAQGIVGEKLFF.

The rearrangement uses TRBV6-4 and TRBJ2-1; 8 nucleotides align to TRBD2. In germline, CDR1 is MRHNA, CDR2 SNTAGT. The CDR3 has 16 amino acids. Trimming took 0 bases from V and 2 from J; bases not matched to a gene: 3. The CDR3 spells CASSDSSGGPYNEQFF. CDR3 nucleotide sequence: TGTGCCAGCAGTGACTCGAGCGGGGGACCCTACAATGAGCAGTTCTTC.

The chain recombines TRBV6-1 with TRBJ2-3, with D hard to call. CDR3 length: 13 residues. The V gene lost 9 bases and the J gene lost 0 bases, with 10 bases spanning the gap. Germline V gene lookup returns CDR1 MNHNS and CDR2 SASEGT. This CDR3 reads CASDRVSTDTQYF. DNA of the CDR3: TGTGCCAGTGACCGGGTTAGCACAGATACGCAGTATTTT.

The rearrangement joins TRBV6-5 to TRBJ2-2; maybe TRBD2 (6 bases). The CDR3 runs 13 residues. V was clipped by 7 bases and J by 6 bases, with 12 bases between them. In germline, CDR1 is MNHEY, CDR2 SVGAGI. CDR3 in amino acids: CASKGGEAGELFF. CDR3 DNA: TGTGCCAGCAAAGGAGGGGAGGCCGGGGAGCTGTTTTTT.

The V call is TRBV2, the J call TRBJ1-5; a weak D match, TRBD1 (5 bases). The germline CDR1 and CDR2 sequences are SNHLY and FYNNEI. Trimming took off 1 base at V and 4 bases at J, with 11 bases between the two ends. This CDR3 is 15 amino acids long. In DNA, the CDR3 is TGTGCCAGCAGTGAAGGCGGAGGGGTAAATCAGCCCCAGCATTTT. Protein product: CASSEGGGVNQPQHF.

The V call is TRBV27, the J call TRBJ2-1; TRBD2 might be the D (6 bases). The CDR3 is made up of 14 amino acids. Trimming removed 2 bases at V and 5 bases at J, with 10 bases between. CDR1 MNHEY and CDR2 SMNVEV come from the germline V gene (reference sequence). The CDR3 nucleotides are TGTGCCAGCAGTTTAAACGGGGGACACAATGAGCAGTTCTTC. Amino acid sequence: CASSLNGGHNEQFF.

The chain is built from TRBV6-5 and TRBJ2-5, with 7 positions matching TRBD1. Germline V lookup: CDR1 MNHEY, CDR2 SVGAGI. Trimming cost V 6 bases and J 5 bases; bases outside gene matches: 12. The CDR3 sequence is 15 residues long. The CDR3 sequence is CASRLQGVFRETQYF. The DNA for the CDR3 is TGTGCCAGCAGATTGCAGGGGGTCTTCCGGGAGACCCAGTACTTC.

The V call is TRBV5-4, the J call TRBJ2-5; 9 nucleotides match TRBD1. Germline V lookup: CDR1 SGHNT, CDR2 YYREEE (reference sequence). V lost 4 bases to trimming and J lost 5 bases; unmatched junction nucleotides: 9. The CDR3 loop spans 15 amino acids. CDR3 in amino acids: CASSPWTGEGETQYF. Written as DNA, the CDR3 is TGTGCCAGCAGCCCTTGGACAGGGGAAGGCGAGACCCAGTACTTC.

This clone came up once. This sequence joins TRBV5-1 and TRBJ1-2, with TRBD1 matching 7 bases. Trimming removed 4 bases from V and 4 bases from J; junction bases left unmatched: 7. Germline loops: CDR1 SGHRS, CDR2 YFSETQ. The CDR3 spans 14 residues. Here the CDR3 reads CASSPYRGAYGYTF. CDR3 DNA: TGCGCCAGCAGCCCATACAGGGGAGCCTATGGCTACACCTTC.

This clone is judged medium-sized. The chain employs TRBV4-1 and TRBJ2-1; D is uncertain. Germline V lookup: CDR1 MGHRA, CDR2 YSYEKL. V gave up 0 bases and J gave up 0 bases, with 15 bases separating them. CDR3 length equals 18 residues. DNA of the CDR3: TGCGCCAGCAGCCAAGATGCGGTTCTACGTAGCTCCTACAATGAGCAGTTCTTC. Encoded protein: CASSQDAVLRSSYNEQFF.

The count of this clone is one. The V gene is TRBV2, the J gene TRBJ1-1; no clear D gene. CDR1 SNHLY and CDR2 FYNNEI come from the germline V gene. The CDR3 is made up of 13 amino acids. Trimming pared 1 base from V and 0 bases from J, leaving 3 bases between. The CDR3 sequence: CASSEGLNTEAFF. CDR3 in DNA: TGTGCCAGCAGTGAAGGGCTGAACACTGAAGCTTTCTTT.